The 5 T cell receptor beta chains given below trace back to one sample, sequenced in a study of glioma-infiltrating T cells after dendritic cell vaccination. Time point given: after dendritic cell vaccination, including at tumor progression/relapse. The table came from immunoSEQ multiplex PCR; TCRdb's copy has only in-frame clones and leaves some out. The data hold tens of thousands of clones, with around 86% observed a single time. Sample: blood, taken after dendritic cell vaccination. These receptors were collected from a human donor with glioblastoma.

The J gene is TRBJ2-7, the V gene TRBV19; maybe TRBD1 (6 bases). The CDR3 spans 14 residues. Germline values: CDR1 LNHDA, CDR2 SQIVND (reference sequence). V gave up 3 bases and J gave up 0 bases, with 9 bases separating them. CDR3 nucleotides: TGTGCCAGTAGTATCAGGGGCCTCTCCTACGAGCAGTACTTC. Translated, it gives CASSIRGLSYEQYF.

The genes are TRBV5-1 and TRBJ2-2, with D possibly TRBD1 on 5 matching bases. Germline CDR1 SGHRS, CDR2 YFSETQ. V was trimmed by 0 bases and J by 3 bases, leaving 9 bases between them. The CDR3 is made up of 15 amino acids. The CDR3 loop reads CASSLAQGYTGELFF. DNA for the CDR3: TGCGCCAGCAGCTTGGCCCAGGGCTACACCGGGGAGCTGTTTTTT.

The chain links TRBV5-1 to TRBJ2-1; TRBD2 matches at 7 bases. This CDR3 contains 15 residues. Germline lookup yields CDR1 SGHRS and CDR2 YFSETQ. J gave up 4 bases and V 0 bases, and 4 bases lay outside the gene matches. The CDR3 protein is CASSLGEGGYNEQFF. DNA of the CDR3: TGCGCCAGCAGCTTGGGTGAGGGAGGGTACAATGAGCAGTTCTTC.

CDR3 coding DNA: TGTGCCAGCAGCTTAGGCTGGACAGGGGAAAACTATGGCTACACCTTC. This gives the protein CASSLGWTGENYGYTF. The rearrangement links TRBV7-8 to TRBJ1-2, with 9 positions matching TRBD1. Germline-derived CDR1 and CDR2 are SGHVS and FQNEAQ. The ends lost 1 base at V and 2 bases at J; junction bases unmatched: 5. The CDR3 spans 16 residues.

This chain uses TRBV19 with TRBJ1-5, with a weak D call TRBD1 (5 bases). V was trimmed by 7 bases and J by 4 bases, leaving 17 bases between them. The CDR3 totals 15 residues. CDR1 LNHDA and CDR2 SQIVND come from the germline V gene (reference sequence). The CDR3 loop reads CASKRDRGENQPQHF. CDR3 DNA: TGTGCCAGTAAAAGGGACCGCGGGGAGAATCAGCCCCAGCATTTT. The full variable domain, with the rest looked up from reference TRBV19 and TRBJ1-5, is DGGITQSPKYLFRKEGQNVTLSCEQNLNHDAMYWYRQDPGQGLRLIYYSQIVNDFQKGDIAEGYSVSREKKESFPLTVTSAQKNPTAFYLCASKRDRGENQPQHFGDGTRLSIL.